The rows below give T cell receptor beta chains drawn from one sample of a study of cytomegalovirus exposure and HLA in healthy donors. TCRdb keeps only in-frame clones here, not all; method: immunoSEQ multiplex PCR. The repertoire includes roughly 120,000 clones, less than 65% of them detected once, and 8% to 10% sits in the top ten. Sequenced: PBMCs. These receptors all stem from a man aged 40-50 years in good health and CMV-seropositive. The CDR3 runs from the conserved cysteine through the conserved F or W. The order of the fields is CDR3 protein, J gene, V gene, D gene. A D gene is named only where the DNA matches it firmly.

CDR3 protein: CASSYSDNSYEQYF
J gene: TRBJ2-7
V gene: TRBV6-5
D gene: NA

CDR3 protein: CASRRRDPTDTQYF
J gene: TRBJ2-3
V gene: TRBV5-1
D gene: NA

CDR3 protein: CASSSRTGGGTDTQYF
J gene: TRBJ2-3
V gene: TRBV7-9
D gene: TRBD1

CDR3 protein: CASSSPGLPWEQYF
J gene: TRBJ2-7
V gene: TRBV7-8
D gene: NA

CDR3 protein: CASSYNGLGNNEQFF
J gene: TRBJ2-1
V gene: TRBV6-5
D gene: NA

CDR3 protein: CASSGGTGETQYF
J gene: TRBJ2-5
V gene: TRBV5-1
D gene: NA

CDR3 protein: CASSQSSTRTDTQYF
J gene: TRBJ2-3
V gene: TRBV4-2
D gene: NA

CDR3 protein: CASSFVHQSQPQHF
J gene: TRBJ1-5
V gene: TRBV28
D gene: NA

CDR3 protein: CASSIRQGRNSPLHF
J gene: TRBJ1-6
V gene: TRBV6-6
D gene: TRBD1

CDR3 protein: CSGSGRGTGELFF
J gene: TRBJ2-2
V gene: TRBV29-1
D gene: TRBD2

CDR3 protein: CASSQGLAGGGRYEEQYF
J gene: TRBJ2-7
V gene: TRBV28
D gene: TRBD2

CDR3 protein: CASSVGTSGIQETQYF
J gene: TRBJ2-5
V gene: TRBV9
D gene: TRBD2

CDR3 protein: CASRLAGYNEQFF
J gene: TRBJ2-1
V gene: TRBV11-2
D gene: TRBD2

CDR3 protein: CASSLWTGGTEAFF
J gene: TRBJ1-1
V gene: TRBV28
D gene: TRBD1

CDR3 protein: CASSRGTDTQYF
J gene: TRBJ2-3
V gene: TRBV7-2
D gene: NA